These T cell receptor beta chains were read from a single sample in a study of beta chain features in type 1 diabetes. Assay: immunoSEQ multiplex PCR; the TCRdb copy retains only in-frame clones and omits some. The sample consists of under 500,000 clones, 30% of them appearing once. Sequenced: naive CD4+ T cells from blood. These receptors all come from a man younger than 35 in good health. The CDR3 runs from the conserved cysteine through the conserved F or W. The order of the fields is D gene, clone size, J gene, V gene, CDR3 protein, CDR3 DNA. D genes are given only for firm matches. Part of the rows lack a size; the others show once, few, many or a class for expanded clones.

>.|.|TRBJ1-4|TRBV29-1
CSVVTQNEKLFF
TGCAGCGTGGTCACACAGAATGAAAAACTGTTTTTT
>TRBD2|.|TRBJ2-1|TRBV5-4
CASSLATSGDEQFF
TGTGCCAGCAGCTTGGCTACTAGCGGGGATGAGCAGTTCTTC
>.|few|TRBJ2-7|TRBV5-1
CASSLVGTPRYEQYF
TGCGCCAGCAGCTTGGTCGGGACCCCCCGCTACGAGCAGTACTTC
>.|.|TRBJ1-1|TRBV30
CAWSVRAGYAEAFF
TGTGCCTGGAGTGTACGGGCAGGGTACGCTGAAGCTTTCTTT
>.|few|TRBJ2-1|TRBV18
CASSPPQGSDEQFF
TGTGCCAGCTCACCACCCCAGGGGAGCGATGAGCAGTTCTTC
>.|.|TRBJ2-7|TRBV25-1
CASSELGTGGVGEQYF
TGTGCCAGCAGTGAATTGGGCACAGGGGGGGTGGGTGAGCAGTACTTC
>TRBD1|.|TRBJ1-1|TRBV20-1
CSARTDRVAFF
TGCAGTGCTAGAACAGACAGGGTAGCTTTCTTT
>.|few|TRBJ2-7|TRBV15
CATSRPSTAPDEQYF
TGTGCCACCAGCAGACCCTCGACCGCGCCCGACGAGCAGTACTTC
>.|few|TRBJ2-2|TRBV10-3
CATLSGTATGELFF
TGTGCCACCTTGAGCGGGACAGCCACCGGGGAGCTGTTTTTT
>.|once|TRBJ2-7|TRBV7-2
CASSRYQTRTYEQYF
TGTGCCAGCAGCCGATACCAGACACGTACCTACGAGCAGTACTTC
>.|.|TRBJ1-1|TRBV5-1
CASSRGDEYTEAFF
TGCGCCAGCAGCAGGGGTGATGAATACACTGAAGCTTTCTTT
>TRBD1|few|TRBJ2-7|TRBV27
CASSLEDRQHEQYF
TGTGCCAGCAGTCTAGAGGACAGGCAGCACGAGCAGTACTTC
>.|.|TRBJ1-1|TRBV7-6
CASSQGSTEAFF
TGTGCCAGCAGCCAGGGGAGCACTGAAGCTTTCTTT
>.|.|TRBJ1-2|TRBV6-1
CASSELPGMNYGYTF
TGTGCCAGCAGTGAACTCCCGGGAATGAACTATGGCTACACCTTC
>.|few|TRBJ1-1|TRBV30
CAWSREGDQAFF
TGTGCCTGGAGTCGTGAAGGGGATCAAGCTTTCTTT
>.|.|TRBJ2-1|TRBV10-3
CANGGPNNEQFF
TGTGCCAACGGAGGGCCGAATAATGAGCAGTTCTTC
>TRBD2|.|TRBJ2-1|TRBV6-1
CASRTAGGGNEQFF
TGTGCCAGCAGGACCGCGGGAGGAGGGAATGAGCAGTTCTTC
>.|few|TRBJ2-1|TRBV7-2
CASSLRSSREIGYNEQFF
TGTGCCAGCAGCTTAAGGTCGTCGAGGGAGATAGGCTACAATGAGCAGTTCTTC